Listed here are 17 T cell receptor beta chains from one sample, sequenced in a study of T cell clones after liver transplantation. Assay: immunoSEQ multiplex PCR; the TCRdb copy retains only in-frame clones and omits some. The sample contains 20,000 to 25,000 clones, more than 65% of which appear only once. The sample was CD8+ T cells from blood, taken less than 70 months after liver transplant. The source of these receptors is a human patient who received a liver transplant. Some T cells may originate from the graft donor.

The rearrangement uses TRBV27 and TRBJ2-6; no definite D call. V was clipped by 8 bases and J by 2 bases, with 7 bases between them. CDR1 MNHEY and CDR2 SMNVEV come from the germline V gene (reference sequence). CDR3 length equals 13 residues. CDR3 in amino acids: CASRPPGANVLTF. The CDR3 nucleotides are TGTGCCAGCCGACCCCCTGGGGCCAACGTCCTGACTTTC.

This clone was counted once. The chain uses TRBV30 and TRBJ1-5, with no clear D. Trimming cost V 1 base and J 5 bases, with 15 bases left between them. CDR3 length: 15 amino acids. Germline V CDR1 and CDR2: GTSNPN, SVGIG (reference sequence). The CDR3 sequence is CAWSGGFGLDQPQHF. CDR3 nucleotides: TGTGCCTGGAGTGGTGGGTTCGGGTTAGATCAGCCCCAGCATTTT.

This clone was observed a handful of times. V and J are TRBV5-4 and TRBJ1-2; D gene ambiguous. CDR1 SGHNT and CDR2 YYREEE come from the germline V gene (reference sequence). The CDR3 runs to 11 residues. V dropped 0 bases and J dropped 5 bases, with 2 bases sitting between them. The CDR3 spells CASSLGYGYTF. The CDR3 region has the DNA TGTGCCAGCAGCTTGGGGTATGGCTACACCTTC.

This clone has more than one count but fewer than ten. The chain couples TRBV5-4 to TRBJ2-2; 9 bases agree with TRBD2. CDR1 and CDR2 from the germline V gene are SGHNT and YYREEE (reference sequence). The CDR3 spans 15 residues. The junction had 2 bases not matched to a gene; V was cut back by 0 bases and J by 5 bases. CDR3 nucleotide sequence: TGTGCCAGCAGCTTGGTTAGCGGGGGAACCGGGGAGCTGTTTTTT. It yields the protein CASSLVSGGTGELFF.

This chain links TRBV18 with TRBJ2-7, with 10 bases that match TRBD2. Germline V gives CDR1 KGHSH, CDR2 LQKENI. After removal of 3 bases from V and 4 bases from J, the junction contained 9 bases not matched to a gene. The CDR3 is 16 amino acids. The CDR3 is CASSPLPGLADYEQYF. CDR3 DNA: TGTGCCAGCTCACCGTTACCCGGACTAGCGGATTACGAGCAGTACTTC.

The chain employs TRBV9 and TRBJ2-1; 12 positions agree with TRBD2. V lost 4 bases, J lost 3 bases, and 5 bases stayed unmatched. The CDR3 covers 16 residues. Germline V gives CDR1 SGDLS, CDR2 YYNGEE. The DNA for the CDR3 is TGTGCCAGCAGCCCCGGACTAGCGGGGCTCTACAATGAGCAGTTCTTC. This encodes CASSPGLAGLYNEQFF.

The V call is TRBV19, the J call TRBJ2-7; a weak D match, TRBD1 (5 bases). CDR3 length equals 13 residues. The germline V gene has CDR1 LNHDA and CDR2 SQIVND (reference sequence). Trimming left V 7 bases short and J 3 bases short, with 13 bases between. The CDR3 spells CASKDTLFYEQYF. As DNA, the CDR3 is TGTGCCAGTAAGGACACATTATTCTACGAGCAGTACTTC. The whole variable domain, remainder taken from reference TRBV19 and TRBJ2-7, is DGGITQSPKYLFRKEGQNVTLSCEQNLNHDAMYWYRQDPGQGLRLIYYSQIVNDFQKGDIAEGYSVSREKKESFPLTVTSAQKNPTAFYLCASKDTLFYEQYFGPGTRLTVT.

This chain links TRBV7-3 with TRBJ1-2, with D unresolved. Trimming left V 6 bases short and J 6 bases short, with 23 bases between. Germline V gene sequence: CDR1 SGHTA, CDR2 FQGTGA. This CDR3 is built from 16 residues. The CDR3 loop reads CASSPDGENFPDGYTF. The DNA of the CDR3 is TGTGCCAGCAGTCCTGACGGGGAGAATTTCCCAGATGGCTACACCTTC. The whole variable domain, remainder taken from reference TRBV7-3 and TRBJ1-2, is GAGVSQTPSNKVTEKGKYVELRCDPISGHTALYWYRQSLGQGPEFLIYFQGTGAADDSGLPNDRFFAVRPEGSVSTLKIQRTERGDSAVYLCASSPDGENFPDGYTFGSGTRLTVV.

This clone has just a few counts. The rearrangement uses TRBV21-1 and TRBJ2-2; the DNA was not used to check the table's D call, TRBD1. TRBV21-1 is marked as a pseudogene. The length of the CDR3 is 17 residues. CDR3 DNA: TGTGCCAGCAGCCTGGAGGGACAGACAAAGAACACCGGGGAGCTGTTTTTT. It specifies CASSLEGQTKNTGELFF.

This rearrangement joins TRBV5-8 to TRBJ2-7; D is undetermined. Deletions cut 1 base from V and 3 bases from J, with 14 bases between. The germline CDR1 and CDR2 sequences are SGHTS and YDEGEE. This CDR3 region has 15 residues. The CDR3 DNA follows: TGTGCCAGCAGCTTGAGTGGCAGGAATTTCTACGAGCAGTACTTC. Translating it yields CASSLSGRNFYEQYF.

This chain links TRBV27 with TRBJ1-1, with D perhaps TRBD1 (5 bases). The CDR3 spans 14 residues. The germline V and J ends were trimmed by 2 bases and 4 bases, with 11 bases remaining between them. CDR1 and CDR2 from the germline V gene are MNHEY and SMNVEV (reference sequence). The chain's CDR3 is CASSLLGESTEAFF. The CDR3 DNA follows: TGTGCCAGCAGTTTACTGGGGGAGAGCACTGAAGCTTTCTTT.

This clone was counted once. V is TRBV6-5 and J is TRBJ1-1; the D is unclear. CDR1 and CDR2 from the germline V gene are MNHEY and SVGAGI. The V end was cut by 3 bases, the J end by 7 bases, with 12 bases between. This CDR3 has 13 amino acids. The CDR3 region has the DNA TGTGCCAGCAGTTATGCGGGAGGGTTTGAAGCTTTCTTT. It yields the protein CASSYAGGFEAFF.

The CDR3 DNA sequence: TGTGCCAGCAGCTTACTTTTTTCACCCAGGACAGGGGATACCGGGGAGCTGTTTTTT. Amino acid sequence: CASSLLFSPRTGDTGELFF. The chain combines TRBV7-6 with TRBJ2-2, with 9 bases aligning to TRBD1. V shed 2 bases, J shed 5 bases, and the junction held 15 bases outside the gene matches. Germline V gives CDR1 SGHVS, CDR2 FNYEAQ. CDR3 length: 19 residues.

This chain connects TRBV30 to TRBJ1-1; D is possibly TRBD1 (5 bases). CDR1 and CDR2 from the germline V gene are GTSNPN and SVGIG (reference sequence). With 2 bases removed from V and 3 bases from J, the gap between germline ends came to 10 bases. The length of the CDR3 is 13 residues. CDR3 bases: TGTGCCTGGAGTAACGGGGGGTACACTGAAGCTTTCTTT. This codes for CAWSNGGYTEAFF.

V and J are TRBV6-4 and TRBJ2-3; 8 bases are shared with TRBD2. CDR1 MRHNA and CDR2 SNTAGT come from the germline V gene. CDR3 size: 14 residues. V lost 3 bases and J lost 1; bases outside the gene matches: 0. The CDR3 region is CASSERGGTDTQYF. The CDR3 DNA reads TGTGCCAGCAGTGAGCGGGGGGGCACAGATACGCAGTATTTT.

This clone turned up a few times. The rearrangement links TRBV7-6 to TRBJ2-1, with TRBD1 as a possible D gene (5 bases). Germline V gives CDR1 SGHVS, CDR2 FNYEAQ. The CDR3 is made up of 14 amino acids. Trimming left V 1 base short and J 9 bases short, with 13 bases between. The CDR3 reads CASSLDLKGIEQFF. CDR3 sequence (DNA): TGTGCCAGCAGCTTAGACCTGAAGGGGATTGAGCAGTTCTTC.

This clone was counted once. The chain joins TRBV7-6 to TRBJ2-3, with 7 bases lining up with TRBD2. This CDR3 is built from 15 residues. Germline lookup yields CDR1 SGHVS and CDR2 FNYEAQ. J lost 5 bases, V lost 5 bases, and 10 bases had no gene match. This CDR3 is CASSRHQRGGDTQYF. As DNA, the CDR3 is TGTGCCAGCAGCCGACATCAGCGGGGTGGAGATACGCAGTATTTT. The entire variable domain, with the rest obtained from reference TRBV7-6 and TRBJ2-3, is as follows: GAGVSQSPRYKVTKRGQDVALRCDPISGHVSLYWYRQALGQGPEFLTYFNYEAQQDKSGLPNDRFSAERPEGSISTLTIQRTEQRDSAMYRCASSRHQRGGDTQYFGPGTRLTVL.